This entry is about one TCR beta chain. Its antigen is undetermined. CDR1 and CDR2 (germline): MNHNS, SASEGT. The CDR3 contains 13 residues. The ends were cut back, 8 bases at V and 4 bases at J, with 12 bases in the middle. The sample originates from a study of shared clonotypes between healthy human individuals. Overall study context: A couple of women and a few men aged 18 to 49 served as donors.

Overall study results and limits: The sharing of about 5% of naive CD4 clonotypes was seen across a handful of donors.

Per sorted-subset replicate PCR, input was approximately 0.2 ug DNA, representing tens of thousands of T cell genomes. Repertoires were generated with immunoSEQ multiplex PCR, while TCRdb's copy carries only in-frame clones and drops some. The sample has about 2,500,000 clones; approximately 94% are singletons. The sequenced material came from naive CD4+ T cells sorted from blood. Regarding subset: CD45RA+ positively selected. This chain links TRBV6-1 with TRBJ1-3; TRBD1 might be the D (6 bases). The receptor comes from a man aged 18 to 35 in good health. CDR3 amino acids: CASGGTIGNTIYF. The CDR3 DNA sequence: TGTGCCAGCGGGGGGACAATCGGAAACACCATATATTTT.